This TCR beta chain was sequenced during a study of cytomegalovirus exposure and HLA in healthy donors. The CDR3 totals 15 residues. CDR1 and CDR2 from the germline V gene are MDHEN and SYDVKM. The ends lost 2 bases at V and 2 bases at J; junction bases unmatched: 2. TCRdb's table, derived via immunoSEQ multiplex PCR, lists solely in-frame clones and lacks some. Of under 300,000 clones listed, around 90% are singletons. The specimen sequenced was PBMCs. This chain connects TRBV28 to TRBJ2-5, with 10 bases that match TRBD2. This sequence originates from a woman younger than 35 in good health and CMV-seronegative. CDR3 nucleotide sequence: TGTGCCAGCAGTTTAACTAGCGGGGAACAAGAGACCCAGTACTTC. Translating gives CASSLTSGEQETQYF.